This is a list of T cell receptor beta chains from one sample in a study of shared clonotypes between healthy human individuals. Some clones are missing from TCRdb's copy, which holds only in-frame ones; the method was immunoSEQ multiplex PCR. Here the sample spans about 1.9 million clones, around 95% being singletons. Sequenced input: naive CD8+ T cells from PBMCs. Receptor source: a man between 18 and 35 years old in good health. Some clones in this sample may be carry-over from other donors' samples. Both conserved end residues are part of each CDR3. A D gene is named only where the DNA matches it firmly. Clone size, where shown, is once, few, many, or a class for clones that have expanded.

V gene,clone size,D gene,J gene,CDR3 DNA,CDR3 protein
TRBV29-1,few,TRBD2,TRBJ2-1,TGCAGCGTGGTTAAAAGGACTAGCGCTTACAATGAGCAGTTCTTC,CSVVKRTSAYNEQFF
TRBV23-1,-,-,TRBJ1-1,TGCGCCAGCAGCCAAGACAGATTCTTGAATTTAGCCACTGAAGCTTTCTTT,CASSQDRFLNLATEAFF
TRBV9,-,-,TRBJ2-1,TGTGCCAGCAGCGTAGGGACGCGTTACAATGAGCAGTTCTTC,CASSVGTRYNEQFF
TRBV15,-,TRBD2,TRBJ2-1,TGTGCCACCGGAGATCGAACTAGCGGGAGCGATGAGCAGTTCTTC,CATGDRTSGSDEQFF
TRBV2,-,-,TRBJ1-4,TGTGCCAGCAGTGATTTGGGAGCCACGAGGGAAAAACTGTTTTTT,CASSDLGATREKLFF
TRBV29-1,-,-,TRBJ2-5,TGCAGCGTTCTACAGCCTGAAGAGACCCAGTACTTC,CSVLQPEETQYF
TRBV7-4,-,TRBD2,TRBJ2-1,TGTGCCAGCAGCTTAGGACTAGCGGGTTCTGCAGAGCAGTTCTTC,CASSLGLAGSAEQFF
TRBV28,-,-,TRBJ2-1,TGTGCCAGCAGTTTAACTTCCGGAGGTGAGCAGTTCTTC,CASSLTSGGEQFF
TRBV28,few,-,TRBJ2-7,TGTGCCAGCAGTTTAGGCGGAGCCGAGCAGTACTTC,CASSLGGAEQYF
TRBV27,few,TRBD1,TRBJ2-7,TGTGCCAGCAGTACGACAGGGACCTACGAGCAGTACTTC,CASSTTGTYEQYF
TRBV27,-,TRBD2,TRBJ2-1,TGTGCCAGCAGTTTAAGCGGGACGCCCTACAATGAGCAGTTCTTC,CASSLSGTPYNEQFF
TRBV19,-,-,TRBJ2-7,TGTGCCAGTAGTGTCGATTCCGGGACTCACTACGAGCAGTACTTC,CASSVDSGTHYEQYF
TRBV29-1,-,-,TRBJ1-2,TGCAGCGTTGAATCGGGTTCTAACTATGGCTACACCTTC,CSVESGSNYGYTF
TRBV5-1,-,-,TRBJ2-1,TGCGCCAGCAGCTTGACTTTTGAAACTGATCATTACAATGAGCAGTTCTTC,CASSLTFETDHYNEQFF
TRBV9,-,TRBD2,TRBJ2-1,TGTGCCAGCAGCGTCCCTCGGGTTGGGACTAGTGGCAATGAGCAGTTCTTC,CASSVPRVGTSGNEQFF
TRBV11-3,-,TRBD1,TRBJ1-1,TGTGCCAGCAGCTTAGGACAGGGGGCTGAAGCTTTCTTT,CASSLGQGAEAFF
TRBV11-2,-,TRBD1,TRBJ2-5,TGTGCCAGCAGCCGATTCGAAACAAACAGGGGGCTGGAGACCCAGTACTTC,CASSRFETNRGLETQYF
TRBV5-8,-,TRBD1,TRBJ1-2,TGTGCCAGCAGCCCAACCGGGACAGGACCTTATGGCTACACCTTC,CASSPTGTGPYGYTF
TRBV10-3,-,TRBD2,TRBJ2-7,TGTGCCATCAGTGAGTCTCAAGGGGGACTAGCGGAAGGGCAGTACTTC,CAISESQGGLAEGQYF
TRBV7-3,-,-,TRBJ2-1,TGTGCCAGCAGCGCCTTACGTAGCAGGGCTTTGAATGAGCAGTTCTTC,CASSALRSRALNEQFF
TRBV4-1,-,TRBD2,TRBJ2-5,TGCGCCAGCAGCCAGAGGGGCGGGAGTCGGGAGACCCAGTACTTC,CASSQRGGSRETQYF
TRBV7-9,-,-,TRBJ1-2,TGTGCCAGCAGCTTAGCGAAGTCAGGGTTTATTGGCTACACCTTC,CASSLAKSGFIGYTF
TRBV16,-,-,TRBJ1-5,TGTGCCAGCAGCCAATCCGCAAGACAAGGGAATCAGCCCCAGCATTTT,CASSQSARQGNQPQHF
TRBV19,-,-,TRBJ2-7,TGTGCCAGTACCAGCGGCTTCGGCTCCTACGAGCAGTACTTC,CASTSGFGSYEQYF
TRBV7-8,-,TRBD2,TRBJ2-1,TGTGCCAGCAGCTTAGGAGGTAGCGGGAACCACAATGAGCAGTTCTTC,CASSLGGSGNHNEQFF
TRBV4-1,-,-,TRBJ2-4,TGCGCCAGCAGCCAAGATGGTCGCCCACAACTAGCCAAAAACATTCAGTACTTC,CASSQDGRPQLAKNIQYF
TRBV27,once,-,TRBJ1-3,TGTGCCAGCAGAGGTAGGGTTGGAAACACCATATATTTT,CASRGRVGNTIYF
TRBV28,-,-,TRBJ2-1,TGTGCCAGCAGCCCTGGACTGTACAATGAGCAGTTCTTC,CASSPGLYNEQFF
TRBV28,-,TRBD1,TRBJ2-2,TGTGCCAGCACCTCAAGGGACAGGGGGATCACCGGGGAGCTGTTTTTT,CASTSRDRGITGELFF
TRBV5-6,-,TRBD1,TRBJ2-3,TGTGCCAGCAGCTCCTGGACAGGGAGCCCAGATACGCAGTATTTT,CASSSWTGSPDTQYF
TRBV2,-,-,TRBJ2-5,TGTGCCAGCAGTGATGGAGAGACCCAGTACTTC,CASSDGETQYF
TRBV7-8,-,-,TRBJ1-2,TGTGCCAGCAGCTTAGCTGGGCAGGGAAATGGCTACACCTTC,CASSLAGQGNGYTF
TRBV4-3,-,TRBD2,TRBJ2-7,TGCGCCAGCAGCCATGGACTAGCGGGGAGCTCCTACGAGCAGTACTTC,CASSHGLAGSSYEQYF
TRBV6-1,-,-,TRBJ2-7,TGTGCCAGCAGTGAAGCGGCCGTGCCATCAACCTACGAGCAGTACTTC,CASSEAAVPSTYEQYF